The sequence of this T cell receptor beta chain was determined in a study of T cells in Graves' hyperthyroidism and ophthalmopathy. Amplified TCR beta CDR3 regions came from RNA transcripts. The HTBI set primed first-round TCR CDR3 RT-PCR. One entry per CDR3 protein results from TCRdb running MiXCR on the multiplex PCR reads. The sample lists 350,000 to 400,000 distinct CDR3 sequences; approximately 17% were seen once. The sample consisted of blood. This receptor was taken from a man aged 18 to 29 with Graves' ophthalmopathy.

This chain's CDR3 is CASSTWGGFTDTQYF. The CDR3 bases are TGTGCCAGCAGCACCTGGGGGGGGTTCACAGATACGCAGTATTTT. The genes are TRBV9 and TRBJ2-3; 7 bases map to TRBD2. The length of the CDR3 is 15 residues. In germline, CDR1 is SGDLS, CDR2 YYNGEE. V shed 4 bases, J shed 2 bases, and the junction held 7 bases outside the gene matches. Complete variable domain (other parts from reference TRBV9 and TRBJ2-3): DSGVTQTPKHLITATGQRVTLRCSPRSGDLSVYWYQQSLDQGLQFLIQYYNGEERAKGNILERFSAQQFPDLHSELNLSSLELGDSALYFCASSTWGGFTDTQYFGPGTRLTVL.